Presented here are 30 T cell receptor beta chains from one specimen sequenced in a study of OX40 agonist ivuxolimab in advanced cancers. The assay was immunoSEQ multiplex PCR, and TCRdb's table has in-frame clones only and misses some. Found here are some 69,000 clones, around 88% of them singletons; the top ten hold 2.5% to 3%. The source material was CD4+ or CD8+ T cells sorted from blood, sampled in a trial of the OX40 agonist ivuxolimab. Receptors originate from an adult with an advanced solid tumor such as melanoma, head and neck, liver or kidney cancer.

This clone appeared a single time. The gene calls are TRBV9 and TRBJ1-1; unclear D gene. Trimming shortened V by 3 bases and J by 11 bases, and 14 bases separated the two germline ends. In germline, CDR1 is SGDLS, CDR2 YYNGEE. The CDR3 is 12 amino acids. Here the CDR3 DNA reads TGTGCCAGCAGCGGGGGTCTCTCGGCGGCTTTCTTT. This gives the protein CASSGGLSAAFF.

V usage is TRBV15 and J usage is TRBJ1-4, with 7 bases identical to TRBD1. The CDR3 runs to 16 residues. V was pared by 5 bases and J by 0 bases, with 6 bases of the junction left unmatched. The V gene's germline CDR1 is LNHNV and CDR2 YYDKDF (reference sequence). As DNA, the CDR3 is TGTGCCACCAGCGTACAGGGGTTAGCAACTAATGAAAAACTGTTTTTT. Protein: CATSVQGLATNEKLFF.

The rearrangement links TRBV10-3 to TRBJ2-3; 10 bases are a match to TRBD2. The CDR3 has 18 residues. Trimming removed 0 bases from V and 3 bases from J; junction bases left unmatched: 9. The V gene's germline CDR1 is ENHRY and CDR2 SYGVKD. The CDR3 coding sequence is TGTGCCATCAGTGAGTCGCCAGAACCGGGACTAGCGACAGATACGCAGTATTTT. Protein product: CAISESPEPGLATDTQYF.

This clone was seen a few times. The genes are TRBV10-3 and TRBJ1-1, with D perhaps matching TRBD1 (6 bases). The CDR3 contains 17 residues. Trimming took off 6 bases at V and 0 bases at J, with 20 bases between the two ends. Germline assignment: CDR1 ENHRY and CDR2 SYGVKD. The CDR3 loop reads CAISPTGQGTMNTEAFF. CDR3 nucleotides: TGTGCCATCAGCCCTACCGGGCAGGGGACAATGAACACTGAAGCTTTCTTT.

The chain has TRBV4-1 and TRBJ2-3; possibly TRBD1 for D (6 bases). V lost 3 bases and J 0 bases, leaving 16 bases between the germline ends. The CDR3 runs 17 residues. Germline CDR1 is MGHRA and CDR2 is YSYEKL. The CDR3 loop reads CASSHPHRAESTDTQYF. In DNA, the CDR3 is TGCGCCAGCAGCCACCCCCACAGGGCAGAAAGCACAGATACGCAGTATTTT.

This sequence joins TRBV7-6 and TRBJ2-1; 12 bases are shared with TRBD2. CDR3 size: 16 residues. In germline, CDR1 is SGHVS, CDR2 FNYEAQ. Trimming took 5 bases from V and 7 from J; bases not matched to a gene: 9. The CDR3 reads CASSARLAGDWNEQFF. CDR3 nucleotides: TGTGCCAGCAGCGCCCGACTAGCGGGAGATTGGAATGAGCAGTTCTTC.

The chain is built from TRBV7-2 and TRBJ2-3; 8 bases fit TRBD2. Per the germline V gene, CDR1 is SGHTA and CDR2 is FQGNSA. The CDR3 is 15 residues long. After removal of 3 bases from V and 4 bases from J, the junction contained 6 bases not matched to a gene. The CDR3 here is CASSFGGAKSDTQYF. The CDR3 bases are TGTGCCAGCAGCTTCGGGGGGGCCAAATCAGATACGCAGTATTTT.

V and J are TRBV6-5 and TRBJ2-3; 10 nucleotides agree with TRBD1. In germline, CDR1 is MNHEY, CDR2 SVGAGI. V lost 5 bases and J lost 3; bases outside the gene matches: 5. There are 15 residues in the CDR3. The CDR3 region has the DNA TGTGCCAGCAGTAAACCGGGACAGGGGACAGATACGCAGTATTTT. Translation: CASSKPGQGTDTQYF.

This clone was counted between two and nine times. This chain uses TRBV5-4 with TRBJ2-6, with D unresolved. The V and J ends lost 4 bases and 2 bases respectively, with 4 bases between them. Germline CDR1 is SGHNT and CDR2 is YYREEE (reference sequence). This CDR3 comprises 13 residues. The DNA for the CDR3 is TGTGCCAGCAGCGGCACTGGGGCCAACGTCCTGACTTTC. This gives the protein CASSGTGANVLTF.

V usage is TRBV7-3 and J usage is TRBJ2-7, with 9 bases lining up with TRBD1. CDR3 length: 16 residues. Germline CDR1 reads SGHTA; CDR2 reads FQGTGA. Trimming cost V 8 bases and J 4 bases; bases outside gene matches: 15. The CDR3 DNA reads as TGTGCCAGCGGTACTACAGGGGGCTTACCGCGGTACGAGCAGTACTTC. Encoded protein: CASGTTGGLPRYEQYF.

The chain links TRBV2 to TRBJ1-4; maybe TRBD1 (6 bases). Looked up from germline, CDR1 is SNHLY and CDR2 is FYNNEI. V was pared by 7 bases and J by 3 bases, with 12 bases between. This CDR3 contains 14 residues. CDR3 coding DNA: TGTGCCAGCAAGGCGGGGGCTGCTAATGAAAAACTGTTTTTT. Amino acids: CASKAGAANEKLFF.

The rearrangement links TRBV5-6 to TRBJ2-3, with TRBD1 identical over 11 bases. CDR1 is SGHDT, CDR2 YYEEEE, per germline. This CDR3 is 15 amino acids long. The V gene end was trimmed by 4 bases and the J gene end by 5 bases; junction bases not matched to a gene: 6. This CDR3 reads CASSRSGTGGDTQYF. CDR3 sequence (DNA): TGTGCCAGCAGCCGCTCGGGGACAGGGGGAGATACGCAGTATTTT.

In this sample, this clone turned up once. The chain couples TRBV9 to TRBJ2-3; 14 positions match TRBD2. CDR3 size: 19 residues. Germline assignment: CDR1 SGDLS and CDR2 YYNGEE. After removal of 4 bases from V and 2 bases from J, the junction contained 12 bases not matched to a gene. The CDR3 DNA reads as TGTGCCAGCAGCACCGGACTAGCGGGGGGACGCGGCAACACAGATACGCAGTATTTT. This gives the protein CASSTGLAGGRGNTDTQYF.

The rearrangement links TRBV9 to TRBJ2-7, with D possibly TRBD1 on 6 matching bases. With 3 bases removed from V and 2 bases from J, the gap between germline ends came to 12 bases. CDR3 length: 14 residues. Germline V gene sequence: CDR1 SGDLS, CDR2 YYNGEE. The CDR3 DNA follows: TGTGCCAGCAGCGCGGACAGAAATACCTACGAGCAGTACTTC. This sequence encodes CASSADRNTYEQYF.

The chain couples TRBV15 to TRBJ1-2; TRBD1 matches at 7 bases. The CDR3 is made up of 16 amino acids. Losses at the gene ends were 5 bases for V and 2 bases for J; bases not matched to a gene: 11. Germline V gene lookup returns CDR1 LNHNV and CDR2 YYDKDF (reference sequence). DNA for the CDR3: TGTGCCACCAGCCCCCAGGGGGGGCAAGGGAACTATGGCTACACCTTC. It specifies CATSPQGGQGNYGYTF. Full variable domain (missing parts from reference TRBV15 and TRBJ1-2): DAMVIQNPRYQVTQFGKPVTLSCSQTLNHNVMYWYQQKSSQAPKLLFHYYDKDFNNEADTPDNFQSRRPNTSFCFLDIRSPGLGDTAMYLCATSPQGGQGNYGYTFGSGTRLTVV.

The chain joins TRBV19 to TRBJ2-5; no reliable D call. The germline V gene has CDR1 LNHDA and CDR2 SQIVND (reference sequence). This CDR3 region has 15 residues. V shed 3 bases and J shed 0 bases, with 11 bases lying between them. The CDR3 loop is CASSMGQMYQETQYF. As DNA, the CDR3 is TGTGCCAGTAGTATGGGCCAGATGTACCAAGAGACCCAGTACTTC.

There are a few counts of this clone. The chain combines TRBV5-1 with TRBJ1-1; D gene unclear. V was clipped by 0 bases and J by 0 bases, with 3 bases between them. The CDR3 has 13 residues. In germline, CDR1 is SGHRS, CDR2 YFSETQ. This CDR3 is CASSLELNTEAFF. Written as DNA, the CDR3 is TGCGCCAGCAGCTTGGAGTTGAACACTGAAGCTTTCTTT.

J is TRBJ2-2 and V is TRBV10-3; D unclear. The CDR3 is 13 residues long. The V gene lost 0 bases and the J gene lost 4 bases, with 3 bases spanning the gap. Germline lookup yields CDR1 ENHRY and CDR2 SYGVKD. Here the CDR3 DNA reads TGTGCCATCAGTGAGTCGATCACCGGGGAGCTGTTTTTT. Protein product: CAISESITGELFF.

The chain joins TRBV27 to TRBJ2-3; weak D call: TRBD2 (6 bases). The CDR3 has 15 residues. Germline assignment: CDR1 MNHEY and CDR2 SMNVEV (reference sequence). The V end lost 2 bases, the J end lost 0 bases, and 9 bases lay between the germline ends. The CDR3 DNA is TGTGCCAGCAGTTTACGGAGGGAGAGCACAGATACGCAGTATTTT. Translating gives CASSLRRESTDTQYF.

The chain has TRBV28 and TRBJ1-2; 8 bases align to TRBD1. Germline-derived CDR1 and CDR2 are MDHEN and SYDVKM. The CDR3 length is 13 residues. The J segment lost 5 bases and the V segment lost 6 bases, leaving 5 bases of the junction unmatched. CDR3 amino acids: CASRQGAGYGYTF. In DNA form, the CDR3 reads TGTGCCAGCAGGCAGGGGGCAGGATATGGCTACACCTTC.

The J gene is TRBJ1-5, the V gene TRBV28; possibly TRBD1 for D (5 bases). Trimming shortened V by 4 bases and J by 2 bases, and 15 bases separated the two germline ends. Germline assignment: CDR1 MDHEN and CDR2 SYDVKM. There are 16 residues in the CDR3. The DNA for the CDR3 is TGTGCCAGCAGTTCCGTTAAGAGGGGTGGCAATCAGCCCCAGCATTTT. Its translation: CASSSVKRGGNQPQHF.

This clone was seen once. V usage is TRBV6-1 and J usage is TRBJ2-3; TRBD1 matches at 8 bases. This CDR3 region has 15 residues. CDR1 is MNHNS and CDR2 is SASEGT in the germline V gene. After removal of 5 bases from V and 3 bases from J, the junction contained 7 bases not matched to a gene. CDR3 loop: CASSPGGVRTDTQYF. The CDR3, as DNA: TGTGCCAGCAGTCCAGGGGGCGTTAGGACAGATACGCAGTATTTT.

The CDR3 sequence is CASSQSFQGGTYNEQFF. DNA for the CDR3: TGCGCCAGCAGTCAATCGTTCCAGGGTGGGACATACAATGAGCAGTTCTTC. The V and J genes are TRBV23-1 and TRBJ2-1; the D gene is possibly TRBD1 (6 bases). TRBV23-1 is marked as an open reading frame, function uncertain. The CDR3 is 17 residues long. Trimming stripped 0 bases from V and 4 bases from J, with 16 bases between.

The chain links TRBV7-9 to TRBJ1-1; possibly TRBD1 for D (5 bases). Germline V lookup: CDR1 SEHNR, CDR2 FQNEAQ (reference sequence). The ends were cut back, 1 base at V and 11 bases at J, with 14 bases in the middle. The CDR3 is 13 amino acids. CDR3 loop: CASSLGGGDSAFF. The CDR3 DNA reads as TGTGCCAGCAGCTTAGGGGGTGGGGACTCGGCTTTCTTT.

The J gene is TRBJ1-2, the V gene TRBV7-9; D is unresolved. The germline gives CDR1 SEHNR, CDR2 FQNEAQ (reference sequence). V was shortened by 1 base and J by 10 bases, with 13 bases between the two germline ends. This CDR3 has 13 amino acids. The CDR3 bases are TGTGCCAGCAGCTTAGATGGTGGAGGATCCTACACCTTC. This gives the protein CASSLDGGGSYTF.

This clone was seen a handful of times. The chain is built from TRBV6-6 and TRBJ1-1; D is possibly TRBD1 (5 bases). Germline V gives CDR1 MNHNY, CDR2 SVGAGI (reference sequence). There are 14 residues in the CDR3. V was clipped by 2 bases and J by 4 bases, with 11 bases between them. CDR3 residues: CASSYPAGTTEAFF. As DNA, the CDR3 is TGTGCCAGCAGTTACCCGGCGGGGACCACTGAAGCTTTCTTT.

This clone has a handful of counts. V gene TRBV29-1 combines with J gene TRBJ1-6; D is uncertain. The CDR3 length is 13 residues. The germline gives CDR1 SQVTM, CDR2 ANQGSEA. V was pared by 4 bases and J by 9 bases, with 13 bases between. CDR3 residues: CSVAEGVGSPLHF. CDR3 nucleotides: TGCAGCGTTGCCGAGGGAGTAGGTTCACCCCTCCACTTT.

The chain combines TRBV5-1 with TRBJ1-1; D gene unclear. V was shortened by 1 base and J by 1 base, with 14 bases between the two germline ends. Germline CDR1 SGHRS, CDR2 YFSETQ. The CDR3 loop spans 16 amino acids. CDR3 protein: CASSLWARAGNTEAFF. CDR3 nucleotide sequence: TGCGCCAGCAGCTTGTGGGCCCGGGCCGGGAACACTGAAGCTTTCTTT.

The V call is TRBV6-4, the J call TRBJ1-1, with D unresolved. Germline CDR1 reads MRHNA; CDR2 reads SNTAGT. This CDR3 is built from 13 residues. Trimming pared 3 bases from V and 5 bases from J, leaving 10 bases between. CDR3 nucleotide sequence: TGTGCCAGCAGTGAGGGCCCCGGGACTGAAGCTTTCTTT. Encoded protein: CASSEGPGTEAFF.

V is TRBV28 and J is TRBJ1-2, with D perhaps TRBD1 (5 bases). Germline CDR1 and CDR2: MDHEN and SYDVKM. With 7 bases removed from V and 0 bases from J, the gap between germline ends came to 18 bases. This CDR3 has 16 amino acids. CDR3 amino acids: CASKAGSGGANYGYTF. As DNA, the CDR3 is TGTGCCAGCAAGGCCGGGTCCGGAGGGGCTAACTATGGCTACACCTTC.